A single sample gave rise to the 12 T cell receptor beta chains below, sequenced in a study of blood T cells in healthy people across ages. A sample-barcoded 5' primer and a J-beta primer mix were used in a second PCR of about 6 to 12 cycles. TCRdb itself ran the 5' RACE reads through MiXCR, one entry per CDR3 protein. The table shows about 1.8 million distinct CDR3 sequences, with 49% occurring only once. The sample consisted of blood. These receptors originate from a middle-aged woman in good health.

This clonotype was counted only a few times. The rearrangement uses TRBV28 and TRBJ2-3, with a possible D match to TRBD2 (6 bases). Germline V lookup: CDR1 MDHEN, CDR2 SYDVKM. The V end was cut by 2 bases, the J end by 0 bases, with 21 bases between. The CDR3 runs to 19 residues. The CDR3, as DNA: TGTGCCAGCAGTTTAATCGGGGACTTAGCGGCGCCTAGCACAGATACGCAGTATTTT. Translation gives CASSLIGDLAAPSTDTQYF.

The chain uses TRBV11-1 and TRBJ1-2; D is possibly TRBD1 (5 bases). The CDR3 is made up of 15 amino acids. V was pared by 2 bases and J by 3 bases, with 13 bases between. Per germline, CDR1 SGHAT and CDR2 FQDESV (reference sequence). CDR3 DNA: TGTGCCAGCAGCTTACGCGCAGGGACCCACTATGGCTACACCTTC. Amino acids: CASSLRAGTHYGYTF.

The chain joins TRBV15 to TRBJ2-7; the match to TRBD2 covers 13 bases. Germline-derived CDR1 and CDR2 are LNHNV and YYDKDF (reference sequence). Losses at the gene ends were 8 bases for V and 6 bases for J; bases not matched to a gene: 4. This CDR3 comprises 13 residues. CDR3 bases: TGTGCCACCGGGACTAGCGGGGCCAGCGAGCAGTACTTC. The encoded protein is CATGTSGASEQYF.

This chain uses TRBV2 with TRBJ2-3; 10 bases align to TRBD2. The V gene end was trimmed by 6 bases and the J gene end by 4 bases; junction bases not matched to a gene: 16. The CDR3 contains 18 residues. Germline V gives CDR1 SNHLY, CDR2 FYNNEI. CDR3 in DNA: TGTGCCAGCAGACCCCTCATTAGCGGGGGGAGAGTGCCAGATACGCAGTATTTT. It encodes CASRPLISGGRVPDTQYF.

A few counts support this clonotype. The rearrangement joins TRBV28 to TRBJ2-7; D perhaps matches TRBD1 (5 bases). Germline CDR1 and CDR2: MDHEN and SYDVKM. Trimming removed 5 bases from V and 4 bases from J, with 15 bases in between. CDR3 length equals 14 residues. As DNA, the CDR3 is TGTGCCAGCAGTCCAGACAGTAATCCTTACGAGCAGTACTTC. Translation: CASSPDSNPYEQYF.

This clonotype showed up just a few times. The V and J genes are TRBV20-1 and TRBJ2-7, with D perhaps TRBD1 (7 bases). Germline-derived CDR1 and CDR2 are DFQATT and SNEGSKA (reference sequence). The CDR3 consists of 15 residues. V lost 2 bases, J lost 3 bases, and 17 bases lay in between. DNA for the CDR3: TGCAGTGCTAGACCTTCCCGACAGGGAGGCTACGAGCAGTACTTC. Amino acids: CSARPSRQGGYEQYF.

The chain combines TRBV20-1 with TRBJ1-2; possible D gene TRBD1, 6 bases. This CDR3 has 13 residues. CDR1 DFQATT and CDR2 SNEGSKA come from the germline V gene (reference sequence). With 3 bases removed from V and 6 bases from J, the gap between germline ends came to 14 bases. CDR3 sequence: CSASGPGANGYTF. CDR3 bases: TGCAGTGCTAGTGGTCCGGGGGCGAATGGCTACACCTTC.

The chain carries TRBV7-9 and TRBJ2-1; 8 nucleotides agree with TRBD1. V lost 5 bases and J lost 13; bases outside the gene matches: 13. Germline-derived CDR1 and CDR2 are SEHNR and FQNEAQ (reference sequence). The CDR3 length is 14 residues. This chain's CDR3 is CASSQGTGIETQFF. The CDR3 region has the DNA TGTGCCAGCAGCCAGGGGACAGGTATAGAGACCCAGTTCTTC.

The chain couples TRBV6-5 to TRBJ1-5; 8 nucleotides agree with TRBD1. This CDR3 is built from 13 residues. CDR1 is MNHEY, CDR2 SVGAGI, per germline. The V segment lost 5 bases and the J segment 7 bases; nucleotides outside the gene matches: 4. CDR3 in DNA: TGTGCCAGCAGTCCGGGACAGGTCCAGCCCCAGCATTTT. Its translation: CASSPGQVQPQHF.

The genes are TRBV4-3 and TRBJ1-5; possible D gene TRBD1, 5 bases. Per the germline V gene, CDR1 is LGHNA and CDR2 is YSLEER. V was trimmed by 0 bases and J by 6 bases, leaving 15 bases between them. CDR3 length equals 16 residues. In nucleotides, the CDR3 is TGCGCCAGCAGCCAAGAGGCAGGGTTTGTTAGTCAGCCCCAGCATTTT. Protein product: CASSQEAGFVSQPQHF.

J is TRBJ2-7 and V is TRBV6-6; TRBD2 is a possible D gene (8 bases). V lost 2 bases and J 3 bases, leaving 17 bases between the germline ends. This CDR3 is built from 16 residues. Germline V lookup: CDR1 MNHNY, CDR2 SVGAGI (reference sequence). The CDR3 here is CASSYHPGGTDYEQYF. CDR3 coding DNA: TGTGCCAGCAGTTACCATCCGGGGGGGACAGACTACGAGCAGTACTTC.

This clonotype was seen more than once but under ten times. The chain employs TRBV4-2 and TRBJ2-6; D remains ambiguous. There are 17 residues in the CDR3. V lost 1 base, J lost 0 bases, and 10 bases lay in between. Germline lookup yields CDR1 LGHNA and CDR2 YNFKEQ. The CDR3 sequence: CASSQAHLNSGANVLTF. In DNA, the CDR3 is TGTGCCAGCAGCCAAGCCCATCTGAACTCTGGGGCCAACGTCCTGACTTTC.